The 14 T cell receptor beta chains presented below share a single source sample, sequenced in a study of T cells in Graves' hyperthyroidism and ophthalmopathy. Amplification yielded TCR beta CDR3 regions, with RNA transcripts as the source. An initial round of RT-PCR targeting the TCR CDR3 relied on the HTBI primer set. Using its own MiXCR run on the multiplex PCR reads, TCRdb lists one record per CDR3 protein. The sample consists of around 290,000 distinct CDR3 sequences, about 15% of them appearing once. The specimen was blood. All receptors derive from an older woman with Graves' ophthalmopathy.

The gene calls are TRBV7-9 and TRBJ1-4, with D unresolved. Germline V lookup: CDR1 SEHNR, CDR2 FQNEAQ (reference sequence). The CDR3 has 16 residues. Trimming took off 5 bases at V and 7 bases at J, with 20 bases between the two ends. The CDR3 nucleotides read TGTGCCAGCAGCCTCCCTCTATCGCTAGGAGGTGAAAAACTGTTTTTT. This gives the protein CASSLPLSLGGEKLFF.

V and J are TRBV7-3 and TRBJ2-3; 9 positions match TRBD2. This CDR3 has 17 amino acids. Germline values: CDR1 SGHTA, CDR2 FQGTGA. After removal of 5 bases from V and 2 bases from J, the junction contained 11 bases not matched to a gene. CDR3: CASSAASSGAYTDTQYF. The CDR3 coding sequence is TGTGCCAGCAGCGCCGCTTCTAGCGGGGCCTACACAGATACGCAGTATTTT.

J is TRBJ2-5 and V is TRBV11-2; D unclear. Germline V lookup: CDR1 SGHAT, CDR2 FQNNGV. The CDR3 totals 13 residues. V was pared by 5 bases and J by 2 bases, with 9 bases between. DNA of the CDR3: TGTGCCAGCAGCAGGAACGAACAAGAGACCCAGTACTTC. Protein product: CASSRNEQETQYF.

The V and J genes are TRBV20-1 and TRBJ2-7; D may be TRBD1 (5 bases). Germline V gives CDR1 DFQATT, CDR2 SNEGSKA (reference sequence). The CDR3 length is 13 residues. Trimming pared 3 bases from V and 2 bases from J, leaving 11 bases between. This CDR3 is CSASRRGPYEQYF. CDR3 nucleotide sequence: TGCAGTGCTAGTCGTAGGGGTCCCTACGAGCAGTACTTC.

Many counts were recorded for this clonotype. V usage is TRBV27 and J usage is TRBJ2-3, with 8 bases that match TRBD1. Looked up from germline, CDR1 is MNHEY and CDR2 is SMNVEV (reference sequence). With 6 bases clipped from V and 3 bases from J, the junction kept 11 bases outside the gene matches. CDR3 length: 16 amino acids. The CDR3: CASSTLRTGSTDTQYF. DNA for the CDR3: TGTGCCAGCAGCACCCTTAGGACAGGGTCAACAGATACGCAGTATTTT.

This sequence joins TRBV10-3 and TRBJ2-2; tentatively, D is TRBD1 or TRBD2 (6 bases each). This CDR3 contains 14 residues. Per the germline V gene, CDR1 is ENHRY and CDR2 is SYGVKD. V was clipped by 7 bases and J by 6 bases, with 15 bases between them. The CDR3, as DNA: TGTGCCATCACCCGGGGGCCCTATCCCGGGGAGCTGTTTTTT. Amino acid sequence: CAITRGPYPGELFF.

This clonotype was counted ten times or more. The chain links TRBV7-3 to TRBJ2-5; 11 bases align to TRBD2. The CDR3 is 14 amino acids. The germline CDR1 and CDR2 sequences are SGHTA and FQGTGA. V gave up 4 bases and J gave up 5 bases; unmatched junction bases: 3. CDR3 residues: CASSSLAGGETQYF. In nucleotides, the CDR3 is TGTGCCAGCAGCTCGTTAGCGGGAGGGGAGACCCAGTACTTC.

This clonotype appeared many times. V usage is TRBV6-6 and J usage is TRBJ1-2; D is perhaps TRBD1 (5 bases). The germline V gene has CDR1 MNHNY and CDR2 SVGAGI (reference sequence). This CDR3 region has 15 residues. Deletions cut 0 bases from V and 5 bases from J, with 13 bases between. CDR3 coding DNA: TGTGCCAGCAGTTACTCGTTTGGCCAGGGTTATGGCTACACCTTC. Its protein product is CASSYSFGQGYGYTF.

In regard to this clonotype: A much larger clone is a single base away; this may be a read error. Here the CDR3 omits its conserved ending phenylalanine or tryptophan, so a read error is the likely source. This rearrangement joins TRBV7-2 to TRBJ2-7, with 10 bases fitting TRBD1. Germline values: CDR1 SGHTA, CDR2 FQGNSA. The CDR3 covers 15 residues. V lost 5 bases and J lost 6; bases outside the gene matches: 10. The CDR3 loop reads CASSPPGDRGIEQYS. DNA for the CDR3: TGTGCCAGCAGCCCCCCGGGGGACAGGGGAATCGAGCAGTACTCC.

This clonotype was counted ten times or more. This sequence joins TRBV12-3 or TRBV12-4 and TRBJ1-1; D unclear. Trimming pared 5 bases from V and 0 bases from J, leaving 16 bases between. The CDR3 totals 16 residues. CDR3 DNA: TGTGCCAGCAGTCGACGGGAGGGTCCCATGAACACTGAAGCTTTCTTT. This translates into CASSRREGPMNTEAFF.

This clonotype was seen only a few times. The chain links TRBV29-1 to TRBJ1-2; D perhaps matches TRBD1 (5 bases). The CDR3 is 12 residues long. Trimming removed 7 bases at V and 3 bases at J, with 12 bases between. CDR1 is SQVTM, CDR2 ANQGSEA, per germline. CDR3 sequence (DNA): TGCAGCGGCCAGCAGGGAGACTATGGCTACACCTTC. Protein: CSGQQGDYGYTF.

The sample holds many counts of this clonotype. The V gene is TRBV10-3, the J gene TRBJ2-3; D not resolved. This CDR3 region has 13 residues. Trimming took off 8 bases at V and 2 bases at J, with 11 bases between the two ends. The germline V gene has CDR1 ENHRY and CDR2 SYGVKD. The CDR3 DNA sequence: TGTGCCATCGGGCGTGTAGCCACAGATACGCAGTATTTT. Translated: CAIGRVATDTQYF.

As for this clonotype: In this CDR3 the conserved last residue, phenylalanine or tryptophan, is missing, so a read error is likely. The rearrangement uses TRBV18 and TRBJ2-5; D may correspond to TRBD1 or TRBD2 (6 bases each). Between the trimmed V and J ends, which lost 3 bases and 0 bases, there was a span of 17 bases. The CDR3 covers 17 residues. Germline V CDR1 and CDR2: KGHSH, LQKENI. CDR3 nucleotide sequence: TGTGCCAGCTCACCCCCACGACAGGAGGGCTACCAAGAGACCCAGTACCTC. This gives the protein CASSPPRQEGYQETQYL.

The chain is built from TRBV11-3 and TRBJ2-7; 8 nucleotides match TRBD1. CDR3 length: 16 amino acids. Germline CDR1 and CDR2: SGHNT and YENEEA. The trim removed 6 bases at V and 1 base at J, leaving 11 bases unmatched. This chain's CDR3 is CASRQETGELSYEQYF. DNA for the CDR3: TGTGCCAGCAGGCAAGAGACAGGGGAATTGTCCTACGAGCAGTACTTC.